What follows are 7 T cell receptor beta chains derived from one specimen sequenced in a study of blood T cell repertoires in COVID-19. Method: immunoSEQ multiplex PCR; TCRdb's copy keeps in-frame clones and lacks some. The profile shows about 220,000 clones, roughly nine tenths of them singletons. The sample consisted of peripheral blood. These receptors were obtained from a man aged 35 to 55 with active or convalescent COVID-19.

V usage is TRBV7-2 and J usage is TRBJ1-5; D remains unclear. Germline CDR1 is SGHTA and CDR2 is FQGNSA. The V end lost 3 bases, the J end lost 1 base, and 7 bases lay between the germline ends. CDR3 length: 14 residues. The CDR3 sequence: CASSFDGSNQPQHF. In nucleotides, the CDR3 is TGTGCCAGCAGCTTCGACGGGAGCAATCAGCCCCAGCATTTT.

In this sample, this clone turned up once. The chain combines TRBV7-8 with TRBJ2-2; D gene uncertain. Germline CDR1 reads SGHVS; CDR2 reads FQNEAQ. The CDR3 sequence is 14 residues long. V was shortened by 3 bases and J by 6 bases, with 11 bases between the two germline ends. The CDR3 reads CASSLSPLAGELFF. DNA for the CDR3: TGTGCCAGCAGCTTGTCCCCACTCGCCGGGGAGCTGTTTTTT.

CDR3 coding DNA: TGCGCCAGCAGCCAGGAAGCAACCGGGACTAGCGGTTTCCACGAGCAGTACTTC. Translation gives CASSQEATGTSGFHEQYF. J is TRBJ2-7 and V is TRBV4-1, with 11 bases aligning to TRBD2. Germline V gene lookup returns CDR1 MGHRA and CDR2 YSYEKL. The CDR3 is made up of 18 amino acids. J gave up 5 bases and V 3 bases, and 15 bases lay outside the gene matches.

The V and J genes are TRBV5-4 and TRBJ1-1; weak D call: TRBD1 (6 bases). The CDR3 consists of 16 residues. The V and J ends lost 3 bases and 0 bases respectively, with 15 bases between them. CDR1 SGHNT and CDR2 YYREEE come from the germline V gene (reference sequence). This CDR3 is CASSSGQTLMNTEAFF. The CDR3 DNA is TGTGCCAGCAGCTCCGGACAGACCCTTATGAACACTGAAGCTTTCTTT.

The V and J genes are TRBV30 and TRBJ1-2; 9 bases are shared with TRBD1. The CDR3 totals 13 residues. With V trimmed by 4 bases and J by 4 bases, 4 bases remained unmatched. CDR1 is GTSNPN and CDR2 is SVGIG in the germline V gene (reference sequence). CDR3 coding DNA: TGTGCCTGGACCGGACAGGGGTTCTATGGCTACACCTTC. Translated, it gives CAWTGQGFYGYTF.

V and J are TRBV5-5 and TRBJ1-6; no clear D gene. V was trimmed by 3 bases and J by 9 bases, leaving 7 bases between them. This CDR3 contains 12 residues. Germline lookup yields CDR1 SGHKS and CDR2 YYEKEE (reference sequence). In DNA, the CDR3 is TGTGCCAGCAGCTCGGAGGGTTCACCCCTCCACTTT. Its protein product is CASSSEGSPLHF.

This chain connects TRBV2 to TRBJ2-1, with D perhaps matching TRBD1 (7 bases). This CDR3 has 14 residues. Germline V lookup: CDR1 SNHLY, CDR2 FYNNEI. The V end lost 2 bases, the J end lost 6 bases, and 11 bases lay between the germline ends. CDR3 residues: CASSEIRGVNEQFF. CDR3 DNA sequence: TGTGCCAGCAGTGAAATCAGGGGGGTCAATGAGCAGTTCTTC.